This TCR beta chain comes out of a study of cytomegalovirus exposure and HLA in healthy donors. Study results and caveats: Another analysis was done later, and it associated 15,000 or so TCR beta sequences with HLA alleles at 0.05 false discovery rate. In all likelihood, a cluster of highly shared sequence variants was a sequencing artifact. A further, later analysis showed that HLA-associated TCR beta chains (compared with equally common others) were more clonally expanded.

The primer mix had 60 Vbeta and 13 Jbeta primers. The protocol was immunoSEQ multiplex PCR, while the TCRdb copy is restricted to in-frame clones and leaves out a portion. Among about 200,000 clones, 65% to 85% were seen once, and the ten largest hold 1.5% to 2%. In regard to this clone: Its antigen is currently unknown.

Donors in the study were healthy people who gave bone marrow. CDR1 and CDR2 from the germline V gene are SGHRS and YFSETQ. The CDR3 length is 13 residues. With 2 bases removed from V and 3 bases from J, the gap between germline ends came to 9 bases. J is TRBJ2-7 and V is TRBV5-1; D may be TRBD1 (5 bases). This TCR was sampled from a man in his forties or fifties in good health and CMV-seropositive. Sequencing was performed on PBMCs. In DNA form, the CDR3 reads TGCGCCAGCAGCTTTTCAGGGAACTACGAGCAGTACTTC. This translates into CASSFSGNYEQYF.